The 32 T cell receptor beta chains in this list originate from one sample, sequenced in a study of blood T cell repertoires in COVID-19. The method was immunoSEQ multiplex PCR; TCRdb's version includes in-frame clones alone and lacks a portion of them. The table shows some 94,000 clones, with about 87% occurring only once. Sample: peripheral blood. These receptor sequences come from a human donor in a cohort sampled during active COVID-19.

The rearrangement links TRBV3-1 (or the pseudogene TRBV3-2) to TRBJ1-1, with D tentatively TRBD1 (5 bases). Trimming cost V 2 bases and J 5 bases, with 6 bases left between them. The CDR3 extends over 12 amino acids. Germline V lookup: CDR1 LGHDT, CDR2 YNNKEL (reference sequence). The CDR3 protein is CASSQRGTEAFF. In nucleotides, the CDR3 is TGTGCCAGCAGCCAAAGGGGTACTGAAGCTTTCTTT.

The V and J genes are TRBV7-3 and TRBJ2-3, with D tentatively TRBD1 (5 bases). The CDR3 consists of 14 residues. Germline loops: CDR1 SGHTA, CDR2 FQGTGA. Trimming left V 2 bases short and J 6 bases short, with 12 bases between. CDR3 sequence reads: CASSLSAGLDTQYF. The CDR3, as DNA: TGTGCCAGCAGCTTATCAGCAGGGTTGGATACGCAGTATTTT.

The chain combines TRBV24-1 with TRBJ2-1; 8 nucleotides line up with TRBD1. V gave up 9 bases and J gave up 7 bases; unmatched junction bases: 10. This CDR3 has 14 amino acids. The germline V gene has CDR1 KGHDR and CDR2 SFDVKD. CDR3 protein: CATEVGQGLNEQFF. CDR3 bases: TGTGCCACCGAAGTCGGACAGGGTTTGAATGAGCAGTTCTTC.

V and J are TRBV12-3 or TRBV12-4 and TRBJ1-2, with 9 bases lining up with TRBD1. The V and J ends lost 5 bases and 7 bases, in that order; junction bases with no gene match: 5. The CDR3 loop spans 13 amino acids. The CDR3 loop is CASSITGGSGYTF. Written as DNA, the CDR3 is TGTGCCAGCAGTATAACAGGGGGCTCTGGCTACACCTTC.

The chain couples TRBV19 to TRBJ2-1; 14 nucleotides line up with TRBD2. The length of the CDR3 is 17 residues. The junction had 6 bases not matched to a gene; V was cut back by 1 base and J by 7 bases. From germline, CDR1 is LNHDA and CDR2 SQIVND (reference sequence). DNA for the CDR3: TGTGCCAGTAGTATAGCTCCGGGACTAGCGGGGGAGAATGAGCAGTTCTTC. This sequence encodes CASSIAPGLAGENEQFF. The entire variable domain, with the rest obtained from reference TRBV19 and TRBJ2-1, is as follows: DGGITQSPKYLFRKEGQNVTLSCEQNLNHDAMYWYRQDPGQGLRLIYYSQIVNDFQKGDIAEGYSVSREKKESFPLTVTSAQKNPTAFYLCASSIAPGLAGENEQFFGPGTRLTVL.

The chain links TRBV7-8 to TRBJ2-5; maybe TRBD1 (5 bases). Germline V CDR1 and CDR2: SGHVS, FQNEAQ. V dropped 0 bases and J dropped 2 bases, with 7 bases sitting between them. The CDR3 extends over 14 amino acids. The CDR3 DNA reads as TGTGCCAGCAGCTTAGCTCGACAGCAAGAGACCCAGTACTTC. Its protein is CASSLARQQETQYF.

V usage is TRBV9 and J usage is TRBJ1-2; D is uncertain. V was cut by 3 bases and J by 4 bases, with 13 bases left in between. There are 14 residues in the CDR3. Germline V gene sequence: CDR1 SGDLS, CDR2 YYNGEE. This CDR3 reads CASSDGETTYGYTF. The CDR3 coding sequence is TGTGCCAGCAGCGACGGGGAGACTACCTATGGCTACACCTTC.

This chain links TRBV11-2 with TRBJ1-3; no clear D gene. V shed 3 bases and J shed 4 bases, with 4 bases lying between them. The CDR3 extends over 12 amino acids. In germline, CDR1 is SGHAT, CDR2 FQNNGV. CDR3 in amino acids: CASSFEGNTIYF. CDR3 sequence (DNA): TGTGCCAGCAGCTTTGAGGGAAACACCATATATTTT.

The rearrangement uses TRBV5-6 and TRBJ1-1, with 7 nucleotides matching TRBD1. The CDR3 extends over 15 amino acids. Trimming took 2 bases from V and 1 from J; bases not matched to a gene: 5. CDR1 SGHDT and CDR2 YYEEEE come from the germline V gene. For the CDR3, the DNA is TGTGCCAGCAGCTTTCAGGGGGTACAGAACACTGAAGCTTTCTTT. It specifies CASSFQGVQNTEAFF. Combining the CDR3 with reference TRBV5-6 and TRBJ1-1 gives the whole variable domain DAGVTQSPTHLIKTRGQQVTLRCSPKSGHDTVSWYQQALGQGPQFIFQYYEEEERQRGNFPDRFSGHQFPNYSSELNVNALLLGDSALYLCASSFQGVQNTEAFFGQGTRLTVV.

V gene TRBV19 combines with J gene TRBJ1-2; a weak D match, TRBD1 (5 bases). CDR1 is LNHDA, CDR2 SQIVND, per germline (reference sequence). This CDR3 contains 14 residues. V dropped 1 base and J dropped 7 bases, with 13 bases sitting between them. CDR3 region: CASSIVAGFGGYTF. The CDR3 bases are TGTGCCAGTAGTATAGTCGCAGGGTTTGGTGGCTACACCTTC.

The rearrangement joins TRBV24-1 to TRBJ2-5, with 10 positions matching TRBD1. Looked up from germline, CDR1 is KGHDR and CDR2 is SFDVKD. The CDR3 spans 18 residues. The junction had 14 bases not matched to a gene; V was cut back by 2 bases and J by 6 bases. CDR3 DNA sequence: TGTGCCACCAGTGATTCCCCGGGACAGGGGACTCCGCCGAAGACCCAGTACTTC. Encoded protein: CATSDSPGQGTPPKTQYF.

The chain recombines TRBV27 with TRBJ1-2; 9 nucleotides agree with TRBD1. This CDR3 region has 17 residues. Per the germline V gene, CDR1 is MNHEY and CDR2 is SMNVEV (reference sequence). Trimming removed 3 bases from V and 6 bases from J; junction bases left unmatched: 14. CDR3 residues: CASSLGGAQGALNGYTF. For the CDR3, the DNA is TGTGCCAGCAGTTTGGGGGGGGCACAGGGGGCGCTTAATGGCTACACCTTC.

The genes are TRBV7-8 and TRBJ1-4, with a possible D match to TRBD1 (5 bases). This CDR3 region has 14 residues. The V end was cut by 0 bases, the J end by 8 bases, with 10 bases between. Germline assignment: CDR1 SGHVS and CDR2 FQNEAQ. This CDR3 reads CASSLARVQEKLFF. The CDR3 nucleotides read TGTGCCAGCAGCTTAGCCAGGGTGCAAGAAAAACTGTTTTTT.

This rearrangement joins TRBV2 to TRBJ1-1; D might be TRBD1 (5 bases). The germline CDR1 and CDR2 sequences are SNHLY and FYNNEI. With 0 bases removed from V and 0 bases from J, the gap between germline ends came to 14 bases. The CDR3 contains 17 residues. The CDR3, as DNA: TGTGCCAGCAGTGAAGCGTTAGACAGAATCATGAACACTGAAGCTTTCTTT. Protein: CASSEALDRIMNTEAFF.

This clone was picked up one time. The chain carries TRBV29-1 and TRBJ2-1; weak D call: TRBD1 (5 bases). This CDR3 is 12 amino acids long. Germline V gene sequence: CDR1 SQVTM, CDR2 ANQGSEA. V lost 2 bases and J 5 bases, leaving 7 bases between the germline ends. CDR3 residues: CSVEFRDNEQFF. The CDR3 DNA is TGCAGCGTTGAATTCAGGGACAATGAGCAGTTCTTC.

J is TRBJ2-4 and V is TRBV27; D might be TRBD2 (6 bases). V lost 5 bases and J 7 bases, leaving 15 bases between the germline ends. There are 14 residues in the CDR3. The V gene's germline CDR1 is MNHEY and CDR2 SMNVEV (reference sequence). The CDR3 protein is CASSAGPGGNIQYF. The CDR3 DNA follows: TGTGCCAGCAGTGCTGGCCCTGGGGGGAACATTCAGTACTTC.

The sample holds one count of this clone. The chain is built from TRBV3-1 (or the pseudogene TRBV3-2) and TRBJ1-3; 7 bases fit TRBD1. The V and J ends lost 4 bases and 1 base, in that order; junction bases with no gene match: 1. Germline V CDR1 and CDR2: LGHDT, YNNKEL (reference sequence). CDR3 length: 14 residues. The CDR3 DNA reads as TGTGCCAGCAGCCGGGGACAGTCTGGAAACACCATATATTTT. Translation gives CASSRGQSGNTIYF.

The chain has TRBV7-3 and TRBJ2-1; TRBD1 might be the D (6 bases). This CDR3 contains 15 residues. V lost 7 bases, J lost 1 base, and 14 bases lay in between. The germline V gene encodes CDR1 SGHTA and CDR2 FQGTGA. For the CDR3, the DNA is TGTGCCAGCACCTGGGGCAGGGGATCCTACAATGAGCAGTTCTTC. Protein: CASTWGRGSYNEQFF.

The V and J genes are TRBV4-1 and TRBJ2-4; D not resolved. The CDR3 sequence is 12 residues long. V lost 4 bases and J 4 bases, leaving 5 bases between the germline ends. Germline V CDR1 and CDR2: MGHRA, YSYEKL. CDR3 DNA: TGCGCCAGCAGCCCCAGTAAAAACATTCAGTACTTC. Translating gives CASSPSKNIQYF.

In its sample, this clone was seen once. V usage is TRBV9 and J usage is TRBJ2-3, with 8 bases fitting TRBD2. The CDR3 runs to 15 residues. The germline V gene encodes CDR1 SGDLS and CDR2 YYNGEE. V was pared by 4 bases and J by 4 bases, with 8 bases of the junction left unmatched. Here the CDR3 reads CASSRSAGAPDTQYF. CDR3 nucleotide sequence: TGTGCCAGCAGCCGCTCAGCGGGAGCTCCAGATACGCAGTATTTT.

Here the CDR3 reads CASSFSAGSNQPQHF. CDR3 coding DNA: TGTGCCAGCAGCTTCTCGGCAGGGAGCAATCAGCCCCAGCATTTT. The chain couples TRBV5-5 to TRBJ1-5; D possibly corresponds to TRBD1 (5 bases). Germline V CDR1 and CDR2: SGHKS, YYEKEE (reference sequence). V shed 2 bases and J shed 1 base, with 10 bases lying between them. CDR3 length: 15 amino acids.

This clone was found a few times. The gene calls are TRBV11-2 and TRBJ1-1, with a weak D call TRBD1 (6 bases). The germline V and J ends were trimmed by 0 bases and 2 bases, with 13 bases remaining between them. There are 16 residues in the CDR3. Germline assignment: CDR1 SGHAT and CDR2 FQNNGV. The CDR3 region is CASSLEGGLVNTEAFF. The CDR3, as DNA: TGTGCCAGCAGCTTAGAGGGGGGGCTCGTTAACACTGAAGCTTTCTTT.

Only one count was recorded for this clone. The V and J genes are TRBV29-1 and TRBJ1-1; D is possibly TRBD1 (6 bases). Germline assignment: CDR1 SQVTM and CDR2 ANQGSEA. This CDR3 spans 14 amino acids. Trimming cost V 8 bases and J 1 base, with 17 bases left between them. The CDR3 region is CSPIRGGGNTEAFF. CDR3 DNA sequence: TGCAGCCCAATCCGAGGGGGGGGGAACACTGAAGCTTTCTTT.

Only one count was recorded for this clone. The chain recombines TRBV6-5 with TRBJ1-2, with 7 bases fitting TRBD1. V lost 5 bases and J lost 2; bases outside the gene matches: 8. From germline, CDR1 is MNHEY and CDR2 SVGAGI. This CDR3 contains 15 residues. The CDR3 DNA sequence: TGTGCCAGCAGTAAATGGGACAGTGCCAACTATGGCTACACCTTC. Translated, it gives CASSKWDSANYGYTF.

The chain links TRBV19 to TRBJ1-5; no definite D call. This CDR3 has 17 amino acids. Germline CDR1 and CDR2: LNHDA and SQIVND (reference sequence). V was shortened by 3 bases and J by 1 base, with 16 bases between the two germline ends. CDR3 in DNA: TGTGCCAGTAGTATGGCCTTCAGGCTCCGGAGCAATCAGCCCCAGCATTTT. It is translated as CASSMAFRLRSNQPQHF.

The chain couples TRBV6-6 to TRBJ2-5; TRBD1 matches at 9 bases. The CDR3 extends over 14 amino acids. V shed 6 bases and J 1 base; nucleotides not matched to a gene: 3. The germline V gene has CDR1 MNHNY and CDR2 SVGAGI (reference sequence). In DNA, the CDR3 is TGTGCCAGCAGGTTGGGACAGGGCCAAGAGACCCAGTACTTC. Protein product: CASRLGQGQETQYF.

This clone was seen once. For the CDR3, the DNA is TGCGCCAGCAGTCAATGCCGCAGGAACCGAAGTAGCGGGAGGTCCACAGATACGCAGTATTTT. This encodes CASSQCRRNRSSGRSTDTQYF. The chain is built from TRBV23-1 and TRBJ2-3, with 10 positions matching TRBD2. Being an ORF, TRBV23-1 has a function that is uncertain. The CDR3 loop spans 21 amino acids. Trimming at V came to 1 base and at J to 2 bases, leaving 18 bases not matched to a gene.

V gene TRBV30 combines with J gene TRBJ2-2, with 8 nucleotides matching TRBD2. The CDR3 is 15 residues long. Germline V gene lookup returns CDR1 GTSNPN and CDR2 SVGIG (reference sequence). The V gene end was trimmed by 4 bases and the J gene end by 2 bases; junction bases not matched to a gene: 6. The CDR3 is CAWKRGLANTGELFF. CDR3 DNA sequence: TGTGCCTGGAAAAGAGGACTAGCAAACACCGGGGAGCTGTTTTTT.

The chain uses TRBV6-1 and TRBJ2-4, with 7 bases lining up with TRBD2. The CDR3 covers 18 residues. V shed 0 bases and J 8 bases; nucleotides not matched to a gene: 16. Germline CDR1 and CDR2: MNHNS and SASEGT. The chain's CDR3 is CASSEARVGGLASYIQYF. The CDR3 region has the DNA TGTGCCAGCAGTGAAGCGCGAGTGGGAGGGCTAGCAAGTTACATTCAGTACTTC.

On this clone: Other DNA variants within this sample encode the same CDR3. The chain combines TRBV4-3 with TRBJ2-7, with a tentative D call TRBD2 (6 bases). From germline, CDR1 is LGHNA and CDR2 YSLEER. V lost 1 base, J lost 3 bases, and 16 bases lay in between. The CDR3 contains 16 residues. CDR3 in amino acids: CASSQGGGTAYYEQYF. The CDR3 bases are TGCGCCAGCAGCCAAGGCGGCGGGACGGCTTACTACGAGCAGTACTTC.

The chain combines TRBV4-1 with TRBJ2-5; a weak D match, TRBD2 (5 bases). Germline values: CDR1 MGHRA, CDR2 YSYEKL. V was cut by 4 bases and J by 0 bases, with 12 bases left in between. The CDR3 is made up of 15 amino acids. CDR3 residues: CASSPLPGNQETQYF. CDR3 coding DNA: TGCGCCAGCAGCCCCCTTCCGGGGAACCAAGAGACCCAGTACTTC.

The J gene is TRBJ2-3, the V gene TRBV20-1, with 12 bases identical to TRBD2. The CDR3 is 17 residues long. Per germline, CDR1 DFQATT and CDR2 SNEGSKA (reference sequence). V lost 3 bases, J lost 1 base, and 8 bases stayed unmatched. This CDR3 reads CSASRLAGGPRTDTQYF. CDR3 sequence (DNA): TGCAGTGCTAGTAGGCTAGCGGGAGGGCCGCGCACAGATACGCAGTATTTT.